A selection of T cell receptor beta chains follows, all from one sample in a study of blood T cell repertoires in COVID-19. The protocol was immunoSEQ multiplex PCR, while the TCRdb copy is restricted to in-frame clones and leaves out a portion. The data hold about 63,000 clones, with about 78% observed a single time. The sequencing input was peripheral blood. The receptors were gathered from a woman of 80 years or more with acute or convalescent COVID-19. Each CDR3 is given with its conserved first and last residue. The D gene is left open where the match is weak. Some rows mark clone size as missing; the rest say once, few, many or name a class of expanded clone.

abundance	len	d_gene	v_gene	j_gene	CDR3aa	CDR3nt
NA	13	NA	TRBV18	TRBJ1-5	CASSGDINQPQHF	TGTGCCAGCTCAGGGGACATTAATCAGCCCCAGCATTTT
NA	16	NA	TRBV10-3	TRBJ2-1	CAISESPGEGYNEQFF	TGTGCCATCAGTGAGTCTCCGGGAGAAGGCTACAATGAGCAGTTCTTC
NA	14	TRBD2	TRBV5-1	TRBJ2-1	CASRRLAGAHEQFF	TGCGCCAGCCGGAGACTAGCGGGAGCCCATGAGCAGTTCTTC
medium-sized	13	NA	TRBV14	TRBJ2-1	CASSQNRGYRQFF	TGTGCCAGCAGCCAAAATAGAGGGTACAGGCAGTTCTTC
NA	15	TRBD2	TRBV11-2	TRBJ2-2	CASSLVSGRGGELFF	TGTGCCAGCAGCTTAGTTAGCGGGAGAGGCGGGGAGCTGTTTTTT
NA	13	TRBD1	TRBV18	TRBJ2-7	CASTPGQDYEQYF	TGTGCCAGCACTCCGGGACAGGACTACGAGCAGTACTTC
few	14	TRBD1	TRBV19	TRBJ1-1	CASKDRERNTEAFF	TGTGCCAGTAAAGACAGGGAGAGGAACACTGAAGCTTTCTTT
few	13	NA	TRBV7-3	TRBJ1-1	CASSLGRNTEAFF	TGTGCCAGCAGCTTAGGGAGGAACACTGAAGCTTTCTTT
once	12	TRBD1	TRBV3-1/TRBV3-2	TRBJ1-1	CASRVGTGEAFF	TGTGCCAGCAGGGTCGGGACAGGTGAAGCTTTCTTT
NA	15	NA	TRBV18	TRBJ1-4	CASSPEGGLRKTVFF	TGTGCCAGCTCACCAGAGGGGGGGCTAAGAAAAACGGTGTTTTTT